This T cell receptor (beta chain) was captured by sequencing in a study of blood T cell repertoires in COVID-19 (dated by TCRdb to 2018 to 2021). Describing the broader study: Collaborator samples came from the United States, Italy and Spain and covered acute and convalescent phases of COVID-19. The material from the prospective study consisted of cDNA or gDNA derived from T cells, B-cell-depleted T cells, or PBMCs. The dataset comprised deeply sampled blood TCRbeta repertoires from subjects exposed to, actively infected with, or recovered from COVID-19. The repertoires were made available in a free public database intended to serve as a resource for research on the immune response to SARS-CoV-2. Samples came from the ongoing ImmuneRACE study (first 160 participants) plus 1,254 subjects from 6 global collaborators. The sample metadata nearly always contained a de-identified subject ID, COVID-19 status, age in years and sex. HLA class I and class II types, where available, came from metadata supplied by the sample provider rather than from assay-based typing.

Per the germline V gene (reference sequence), LNHDA is the CDR1 and SQIVND is the CDR2. Cut back by 7 bases and 10 bases, the V and J ends lie 16 bases apart. The CDR3 holds 12 amino acids from the cysteine to the phenylalanine. Solely the CDR3 DNA is kept, with 36 bases framed from the first base. TCRbeta CDR3 regions were amplified from genomic DNA using the immunoSEQ Assay, a bias-controlled multiplex PCR. Turning to the authors' computational methods: The number of nucleated cells in each sample was estimated by amplification of reference gene primers within the assay. To quantify the absolute abundance of each unique TCRbeta CDR3 rearrangement, sequence reads were collapsed and filtered. For each sample, productive Simpson clonality was calculated as the square root of Simpson's diversity index over productive rearrangements. Sourced from immuneACCESS, this table was stored by TCRdb with only in-frame sequences that have V and J called. A share of the clones is absent; for the studies checked, an unresolved V gene accounts for under half, and the remainder has no known explanation. Clone size and V and J calls were adopted from that table, with D and trimming inferred from the DNA. The sample table shows tens of thousands of clones, and around four fifths are seen once. The top ten clonotypes cover roughly 40% of the sample.

The study at large found these results: Clinical and demographic metadata were provided uncurated, with the amount varying by source and participant.

The collaborating institutions used their own protocols to collect whole blood in K2EDTA tubes. For TCRbeta analysis, collaborator samples were shipped as frozen whole blood, as isolated PBMCs, or as DNA extracted from either sample type. A word on this clone: Which antigen it targets is not known. No qualities accompany the bases; no much larger clone lies one base away.

Input material: peripheral blood. The sequence was obtained from a man older than 75 with active or convalescent COVID-19. The chain joins TRBV19 to TRBJ1-1, with TRBD1 perhaps the D gene, on 5 matching bases. The nucleotide sequence is given as TGTGCCAGTATAGGGGCCCGCCGCGGAGCTTTCTTT. Translated, it gives CASIGARRGAFF.